The 22 T cell receptor beta chains below come from one sample, sequenced in a study of CD8+CD57+ T cells in acquired aplastic anemia. The TCR beta profiling, which covered VDJ combination and CDR3 sequence, was carried out using genomic DNA as the template. A single record per CDR3 protein comes from TCRdb applying MiXCR to the reads. The table has about 180,000 distinct CDR3 sequences, about 45% seen once; the top ten hold 1.1%. An expansion of CD8+CD57+ cells by flow cytometry had been shown in patients chosen for sequencing. The specimen sequenced was sorted CD4+, CD8+, or CD8+CD57+ T cells (not recorded which) from PBMCs. The receptors stem from a human donor with aplastic anemia.

This clonotype was observed a handful of times. In DNA, the CDR3 is TGTGCCAGCAGCGTGGGACAGCCGAATTCACCCCTCCACTTT. Translation: CASSVGQPNSPLHF. The chain couples TRBV7-6 to TRBJ1-6, with 7 bases identical to TRBD1. The CDR3 has 14 amino acids. V was clipped by 5 bases and J by 7 bases; unmatched bases: 5. Looked up from germline, CDR1 is SGHVS and CDR2 is FNYEAQ.

This clonotype was picked up many times. The chain joins TRBV5-5 to TRBJ2-5, with TRBD2 matching 10 bases. Trimming cost V 0 bases and J 3 bases; bases outside gene matches: 5. The CDR3 has 16 amino acids. Germline-derived CDR1 and CDR2 are SGHKS and YYEKEE (reference sequence). This chain's CDR3 is CASSLEGLAAKETQYF. The CDR3 DNA is TGTGCCAGCAGCTTGGAAGGACTAGCGGCTAAAGAGACCCAGTACTTC.

The chain uses TRBV15 and TRBJ1-3, with TRBD1 matching over 7 bases. After removal of 3 bases from V and 2 bases from J, the junction contained 7 bases not matched to a gene. Germline loops: CDR1 LNHNV, CDR2 YYDKDF (reference sequence). This CDR3 spans 16 amino acids. This CDR3 is CATSRVTGEAGNTIYF. The CDR3 DNA reads as TGTGCCACCAGCAGGGTAACAGGGGAGGCTGGAAACACCATATATTTT.

This clonotype came up many times. The chain has TRBV19 and TRBJ1-2; no clear D gene. The germline V gene has CDR1 LNHDA and CDR2 SQIVND (reference sequence). The CDR3 is made up of 14 amino acids. V lost 1 base and J 4 bases, leaving 10 bases between the germline ends. As DNA, the CDR3 is TGTGCCAGTAGTATAGGGTCGGGCGTCTATGGCTACACCTTC. This translates into CASSIGSGVYGYTF.

This clonotype was recorded many times. The gene calls are TRBV10-2 and TRBJ2-7; 11 bases align to TRBD1. The CDR3 length is 15 residues. The germline V gene has CDR1 WSHSY and CDR2 SAAADI. The V segment lost 4 bases and the J segment 3 bases; nucleotides outside the gene matches: 5. The CDR3 DNA sequence: TGCGCCAGCAGTGGGCGGACAGGGGGCATCTACGAGCAGTACTTC. Translated: CASSGRTGGIYEQYF.

To note about this clonotype: One base away lies a much larger clone, so this may be a sequencing read error. Lacking the conserved final phenylalanine or tryptophan, this CDR3 likely reflects a read error. The chain combines TRBV5-1 with TRBJ2-3; D gene unclear. CDR3 length equals 14 residues. Looked up from germline, CDR1 is SGHRS and CDR2 is YFSETQ. Trimming shortened V by 1 base and J by 2 bases, and 8 bases separated the two germline ends. CDR3 residues: CASSLRVTTDTQYS. CDR3 coding DNA: TGCGCCAGCAGCTTGAGAGTCACCACAGATACGCAGTATTCT.

At least ten counts were recorded for this clonotype. The rearrangement links TRBV2 to TRBJ2-3; no firm D call. Germline CDR1 and CDR2: SNHLY and FYNNEI. The CDR3 totals 14 residues. V was clipped by 6 bases and J by 4 bases, with 14 bases between them. The CDR3 region is CASSPARSADTQYF. The CDR3 DNA sequence: TGTGCCAGCAGCCCCGCTCGAAGTGCAGATACGCAGTATTTT. The whole variable domain, filled in from reference TRBV2 and TRBJ2-3, reads EPEVTQTPSHQVTQMGQEVILRCVPISNHLYFYWYRQILGQKVEFLVSFYNNEISEKSEIFDDQFSVERPDGSNFTLKIRSTKLEDSAMYFCASSPARSADTQYFGPGTRLTVL.

For this clonotype: A much larger clone differs by one base, so this may be a read error. This sequence joins TRBV6-1 and TRBJ2-2; no reliable D call. Per the germline V gene, CDR1 is MNHNS and CDR2 is SASEGT. V was shortened by 4 bases and J by 7 bases, with 16 bases between the two germline ends. The CDR3 runs to 15 residues. The CDR3 region has the DNA TGTGCCAGCAGTGGAGTCTCTCAGATCTTCGGGGAGCTGTTTTTT. It translates to CASSGVSQIFGELFF.

This clonotype was counted ten times or more. CDR3 loop: CASSLNSGSWGAVTIYF. The CDR3 nucleotides are TGTGCCAGCAGCTTGAATAGCGGCTCGTGGGGAGCTGTGACCATATATTTT. The chain is built from TRBV7-3 and TRBJ1-3; D is unclear. V lost 3 bases and J 10 bases, leaving 25 bases between the germline ends. Germline CDR1 SGHTA, CDR2 FQGTGA. The CDR3 runs to 17 residues. The whole variable domain, filled in from reference TRBV7-3 and TRBJ1-3, reads GAGVSQTPSNKVTEKGKYVELRCDPISGHTALYWYRQSLGQGPEFLIYFQGTGAADDSGLPNDRFFAVRPEGSVSTLKIQRTERGDSAVYLCASSLNSGSWGAVTIYFGEGSWLTVV.

This clonotype was recorded many times. The chain carries TRBV7-2 and TRBJ1-2; no clear D gene. Germline V CDR1 and CDR2: SGHTA, FQGNSA. V lost 1 base and J lost 3, with 12 bases in between. The CDR3 loop spans 15 amino acids. As DNA, the CDR3 is TGTGCCAGCAGCTTAGAGTTTAGTCCTTACTATGGCTACACCTTC. Translating gives CASSLEFSPYYGYTF.

The chain uses TRBV25-1 and TRBJ1-2; 8 bases fit TRBD1. CDR1 and CDR2 (germline): MGHDK, SYGVNS. V shed 3 bases, J shed 3 bases, and the junction held 6 bases outside the gene matches. The CDR3 totals 15 residues. The CDR3: CASSDMTGADYGYTF. The CDR3 region has the DNA TGTGCCAGCAGTGATATGACAGGGGCTGACTATGGCTACACCTTC.

A remark on this clonotype: A much larger clonotype is one base distant, so this may be a read error. V usage is TRBV9 and J usage is TRBJ1-1; D gene unclear. Trimming stripped 3 bases from V and 7 bases from J, with 22 bases between. Germline V CDR1 and CDR2: SGDLS, YYNGEE. The CDR3 is 16 residues long. The CDR3 protein is CASSAGKRWIENEAFF. The CDR3 DNA is TGTGCCAGCAGCGCGGGGAAGCGATGGATCGAGAATGAAGCTTTCTTT.

The J gene is TRBJ2-7, the V gene TRBV7-9; TRBD1 might be the D (6 bases). With 4 bases removed from V and 7 bases from J, the gap between germline ends came to 20 bases. Germline V gene sequence: CDR1 SEHNR, CDR2 FQNEAQ (reference sequence). This CDR3 spans 15 amino acids. DNA of the CDR3: TGTGCCAGCAGCTCAACAGGGTTGTCGAAGGGGGAGCAGTACTTC. Residues: CASSSTGLSKGEQYF. The full variable domain, completed using reference TRBV7-9 and TRBJ2-7, is DTGVSQNPRHKITKRGQNVTFRCDPISEHNRLYWYRQTLGQGPEFLTYFQNEAQLEKSRLLSDRFSAERPKGSFSTLEIQRTEQGDSAMYLCASSSTGLSKGEQYFGPGTRLTVT.

J is TRBJ2-7 and V is TRBV7-9; possibly TRBD2 for D (6 bases). V dropped 5 bases and J dropped 0 bases, with 8 bases sitting between them. Per the germline V gene, CDR1 is SEHNR and CDR2 is FQNEAQ (reference sequence). The CDR3 extends over 13 amino acids. This CDR3 is CASSQTSSYEQYF. The CDR3, as DNA: TGTGCCAGCAGCCAGACTAGCTCCTACGAGCAGTACTTC.

The sample holds many counts of this clonotype. The gene calls are TRBV28 and TRBJ2-7; D unclear. Germline V gene lookup returns CDR1 MDHEN and CDR2 SYDVKM. CDR3 size: 12 residues. V lost 6 bases and J 5 bases, leaving 11 bases between the germline ends. This CDR3 is CASSFQHNEQYF. CDR3 DNA: TGTGCCAGCAGCTTTCAACACAACGAGCAGTACTTC.

A remark on this clonotype: A much larger clone lies a single base off, so this may be a read error. This sequence joins TRBV6-1 and TRBJ1-3, with D perhaps TRBD1 (6 bases). The germline gives CDR1 MNHNS, CDR2 SASEGT. The CDR3 contains 12 residues. For the CDR3, the DNA is TGTGCCAGCGAGGGGGATGGAACCACCATATATTTT. Translating gives CASEGDGTTIYF.

In regard to this clonotype: The junction shows a germline mismatch at one end, possibly a read error. J is TRBJ2-3 and V is TRBV10-1, with D possibly being TRBD1 or TRBD2 (7 bases each). The CDR3 consists of 15 residues. Germline CDR1 reads WNHNN; CDR2 reads SYGVQD (reference sequence). The chain's CDR3 is CASSDIRGGPDTLYF. The CDR3 DNA follows: TGCGCCAGCAGTGATATCAGGGGGGGCCCAGATACGCTGTATTTT.

Only a few counts were recorded for this clonotype. This chain links TRBV3-1 with TRBJ2-3, with TRBD2 identical over 10 bases. In germline, CDR1 is LGHDT, CDR2 YNNKEL (reference sequence). The CDR3 is 16 amino acids. After removal of 3 bases from V and 2 bases from J, the junction contained 5 bases not matched to a gene. The CDR3 region has the DNA TGTGCCAGCAGCCAGACGGGACTAGCGCTCACAGATACGCAGTATTTT. Translated, it gives CASSQTGLALTDTQYF.

The chain employs TRBV5-5 and TRBJ2-3; the D is unclear. This CDR3 has 15 residues. The V end lost 0 bases, the J end lost 2 bases, and 10 bases lay between the germline ends. CDR1 and CDR2 from the germline V gene are SGHKS and YYEKEE (reference sequence). For the CDR3, the DNA is TGTGCCAGCAGCTTGGGAACAGCCTCCACAGATACGCAGTATTTT. Protein product: CASSLGTASTDTQYF.

This chain uses TRBV20-1 with TRBJ1-2; 7 positions agree with TRBD1. Germline-derived CDR1 and CDR2 are DFQATT and SNEGSKA (reference sequence). The CDR3 sequence is 13 residues long. With 7 bases clipped from V and 8 bases from J, the junction kept 13 bases outside the gene matches. As DNA, the CDR3 is TGCAGTGGCCTAGACAGGGAGACTTCGGGCTACACCTTC. Its translation is CSGLDRETSGYTF.

This clonotype has ten or more counts. The V and J genes are TRBV7-3 and TRBJ2-7; 7 bases map to TRBD2. V shed 5 bases, J shed 0 bases, and the junction held 7 bases outside the gene matches. The CDR3 is made up of 15 amino acids. The germline CDR1 and CDR2 sequences are SGHTA and FQGTGA. The CDR3 reads CASSPSGGSSYEQYF. DNA of the CDR3: TGTGCCAGCAGCCCTTCCGGGGGGAGCTCCTACGAGCAGTACTTC.

The chain combines TRBV6-1 with TRBJ2-4, with 9 bases identical to TRBD1. This CDR3 spans 15 amino acids. J was trimmed by 1 base and V by 7 bases; bases with no gene match: 5. The germline V gene encodes CDR1 MNHNS and CDR2 SASEGT. In DNA, the CDR3 is TGTGCCAGCACCGACAGGGGGGGGGCCAAAAACATTCAGTACTTC. It specifies CASTDRGGAKNIQYF.